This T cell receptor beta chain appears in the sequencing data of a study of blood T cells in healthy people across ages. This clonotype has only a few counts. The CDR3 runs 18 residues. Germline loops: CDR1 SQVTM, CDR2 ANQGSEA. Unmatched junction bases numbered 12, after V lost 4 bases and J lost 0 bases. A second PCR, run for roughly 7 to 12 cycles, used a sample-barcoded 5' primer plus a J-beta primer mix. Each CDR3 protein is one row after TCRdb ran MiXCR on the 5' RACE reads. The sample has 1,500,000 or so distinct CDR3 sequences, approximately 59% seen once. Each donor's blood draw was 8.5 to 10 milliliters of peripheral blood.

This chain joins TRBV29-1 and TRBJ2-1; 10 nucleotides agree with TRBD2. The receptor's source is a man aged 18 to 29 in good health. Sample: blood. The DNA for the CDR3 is TGCAGCGTTGTAGCCGGGATAGCGGGGGGCCACTCCTACAATGAGCAGTTCTTC. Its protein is CSVVAGIAGGHSYNEQFF.